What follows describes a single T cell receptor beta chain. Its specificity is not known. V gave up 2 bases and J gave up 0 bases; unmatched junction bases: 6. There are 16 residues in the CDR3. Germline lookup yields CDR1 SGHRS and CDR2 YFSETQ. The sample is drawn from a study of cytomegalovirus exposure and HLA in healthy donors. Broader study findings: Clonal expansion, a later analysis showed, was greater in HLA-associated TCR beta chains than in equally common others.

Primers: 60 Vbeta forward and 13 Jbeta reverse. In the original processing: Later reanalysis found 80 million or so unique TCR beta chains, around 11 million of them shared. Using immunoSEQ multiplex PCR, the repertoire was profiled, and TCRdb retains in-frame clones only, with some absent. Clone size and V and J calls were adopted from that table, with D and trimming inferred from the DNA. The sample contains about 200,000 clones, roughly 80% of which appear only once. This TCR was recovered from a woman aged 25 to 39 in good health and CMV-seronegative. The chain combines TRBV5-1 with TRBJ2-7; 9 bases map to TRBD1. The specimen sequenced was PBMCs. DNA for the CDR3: TGCGCCAGCAGCTTCCGGGACAGGGAGAGCTCCTACGAGCAGTACTTC. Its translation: CASSFRDRESSYEQYF.